This T cell receptor (beta chain) was obtained from a study of PD-L1 blockade in urothelial cancer. The templates were synthetic TCR analogs, and they were spiked into each PCR. Data came from immunoSEQ multiplex PCR; TCRdb stores just in-frame clones and leaves some out. The sample carries about 76,000 clones, approximately 90% recorded once. With 3 bases removed from V and 4 bases from J, the gap between germline ends came to 13 bases. The germline CDR1 and CDR2 sequences are KGHSH and LQKENI. CDR3 length: 15 residues. The time point was: peripheral blood 6 weeks after treatment start. Locally advanced or metastatic urothelial carcinoma affected the patients. There were between 1 and 8 samples from each patient, taken pretreatment and on-treatment.

This TCR came from a woman aged 80 or over with urothelial cancer. This chain joins TRBV18 and TRBJ1-5; no firm D call. The material sequenced was PBMCs, taken around atezolizumab (anti-PD-L1) treatment. Here the CDR3 DNA reads TGTGCCAGCTCACCCAAGACTGCTAGTAATCAGCCCCAGCATTTT. Its protein is CASSPKTASNQPQHF.